This T cell receptor (beta chain) stems from a study of Graves' ophthalmopathy and Graves' hyperthyroidism. Study information: There was a collection of peripheral blood at initial diagnosis, before any treatment.

Ophthalmopathic donors had moderate-to-severe activity, CAS ≥3 and NOSPECS ≥4, with disease that had lasted under 3 months. Fresh peripheral blood, 8.5 to 10 ml, was the PBMC source. Using RNA transcripts, the TCR beta CDR3 regions were amplified. The authors performed first-round RT-PCR with HTBI primers and then a second-round multiplex PCR. In TCRdb, the multiplex PCR reads were re-called with MiXCR into one record per CDR3 protein. Among 200,000 to 250,000 distinct CDR3 sequences listed, about 47% were seen once. J was trimmed by 0 bases and V by 3 bases; bases with no gene match: 12. The CDR3 consists of 18 residues. Germline V gene lookup returns CDR1 SGHTA and CDR2 FQGTGA.

Sequencing was performed on peripheral blood. The V and J genes are TRBV7-3 and TRBJ2-3, with TRBD2 matching 7 bases. The receptor was isolated from an adult man with Graves' ophthalmopathy. In DNA, the CDR3 is TGTGCCAGCAGCTTTACGGCCAGCGGGGAGGTTAGCACAGATACGCAGTATTTT. It encodes CASSFTASGEVSTDTQYF.